What follows are 11 T cell receptor beta chains derived from one specimen sequenced in a study of beta chain features in type 1 diabetes. The whole isolated RNA underwent reverse transcription, so sequencing captured expressed TCRB transcripts. The assay was immunoSEQ multiplex PCR, and TCRdb's table has in-frame clones only and misses some. The sample holds more than 130,000 clones, around 7% seen once. The sequenced sample consisted of central memory CD4+ T cells from blood. All receptors come from a woman aged 25-40 years in good health.

This clone was observed a handful of times. The V gene is TRBV2, the J gene TRBJ2-5, with D perhaps matching TRBD2 (6 bases). The V gene lost 5 bases and the J gene lost 5 bases, with 12 bases spanning the gap. Germline loops: CDR1 SNHLY, CDR2 FYNNEI. The CDR3 totals 13 residues. The chain's CDR3 is CASSRRVVETQYF. CDR3 sequence (DNA): TGTGCCAGCAGTCGGAGGGTGGTGGAGACCCAGTACTTC.

This clone was observed many times. The genes are TRBV5-6 and TRBJ2-7; no clear D. CDR1 SGHDT and CDR2 YYEEEE come from the germline V gene. The CDR3 has 12 amino acids. The V and J ends lost 7 bases and 3 bases respectively, with 11 bases between them. CDR3 amino acids: CASSLIGYEQYF. In DNA, the CDR3 is TGTGCCAGCTCACTTATCGGCTACGAGCAGTACTTC.

The V and J genes are TRBV6-5 and TRBJ2-5, with TRBD1 as a possible D gene (6 bases). Germline CDR1 is MNHEY and CDR2 is SVGAGI. Between the trimmed V and J ends, which lost 5 bases and 3 bases, there was a span of 13 bases. CDR3 length: 14 amino acids. As DNA, the CDR3 is TGTGCCAGCAGTCCCCAGGGGTGGGAAGAGACCCAGTACTTC. It translates to CASSPQGWEETQYF.

This clone was counted a few times. CDR3 residues: CASSPPRQGGMNTEAFF. In nucleotides, the CDR3 is TGCGCCAGCAGCCCCCCCCGGCAGGGAGGGATGAACACTGAAGCTTTCTTT. The chain uses TRBV5-1 and TRBJ1-1; the D gene is possibly TRBD1 (5 bases). CDR1 is SGHRS, CDR2 YFSETQ, per germline. The germline V and J ends were trimmed by 4 bases and 0 bases, with 19 bases remaining between them. The CDR3 is 17 amino acids.

J is TRBJ2-1 and V is TRBV14; 9 bases agree with TRBD2. CDR3 length: 14 amino acids. The V gene end was trimmed by 2 bases and the J gene end by 8 bases; junction bases not matched to a gene: 4. Germline values: CDR1 SGHDN, CDR2 FVKESK. DNA of the CDR3: TGTGCCAGCAGCCAACCTAGCGGGACCTATGAGCAGTTCTTC. It is translated as CASSQPSGTYEQFF.

This clone came up a few times. The rearrangement joins TRBV7-9 to TRBJ2-3, with 8 bases lining up with TRBD2. Germline CDR1 and CDR2: SEHNR and FQNEAQ (reference sequence). CDR3 length equals 14 residues. The trim removed 5 bases at V and 4 bases at J, leaving 5 bases unmatched. The CDR3 DNA follows: TGTGCCAGCAGCGGACGGGGGGGGCCAGATACGCAGTATTTT. Protein: CASSGRGGPDTQYF.

This chain uses TRBV2 with TRBJ1-1; a weak D match, TRBD1 (6 bases). The CDR3 is 14 amino acids. V dropped 4 bases and J dropped 5 bases, with 14 bases sitting between them. Germline-derived CDR1 and CDR2 are SNHLY and FYNNEI. For the CDR3, the DNA is TGTGCCAGCAGTGCCCAGACAGGTGGGACTGAAGCTTTCTTT. Translated, it gives CASSAQTGGTEAFF.

At least ten counts were recorded for this clone. The chain is built from TRBV4-1 and TRBJ2-1; D is unclear. CDR3 length: 16 residues. Germline CDR1 is MGHRA and CDR2 is YSYEKL. Trimming pared 0 bases from V and 0 bases from J, leaving 9 bases between. The CDR3, as DNA: TGCGCCAGCAGCCAAGACCCAGCGTCCTCCTACAATGAGCAGTTCTTC. Protein product: CASSQDPASSYNEQFF.

This clone came up a few times. The chain recombines TRBV11-3 with TRBJ2-7, with TRBD1 matching over 7 bases. Trimming removed 4 bases from V and 3 bases from J; junction bases left unmatched: 9. There are 15 residues in the CDR3. Per germline, CDR1 SGHNT and CDR2 YENEEA. CDR3 nucleotide sequence: TGTGCCAGCAGCTGGGGACAGTCTCCGGGCTACGAGCAGTACTTC. It specifies CASSWGQSPGYEQYF. The variable domain in full, completed from reference TRBV11-3 and TRBJ2-7, reads EAGVVQSPRYKIIEKKQPVAFWCNPISGHNTLYWYLQNLGQGPELLIRYENEEAVDDSQLPKDRFSAERLKGVDSTLKIQPAELGDSAVYLCASSWGQSPGYEQYFGPGTRLTVT.

This clone was detected a few times. This sequence joins TRBV19 and TRBJ2-3, with D possibly TRBD2 on 6 matching bases. The V end was cut by 5 bases, the J end by 3 bases, with 12 bases between. CDR3 length: 14 amino acids. Germline V gene lookup returns CDR1 LNHDA and CDR2 SQIVND (reference sequence). CDR3: CASSPSTRTDTQYF. The CDR3 DNA sequence: TGTGCCAGTAGTCCTTCGACTAGAACAGATACGCAGTATTTT.

Of note for this clone: A read error may account for a junction end that differs from germline. The gene calls are TRBV5-4 and TRBJ2-1, with TRBD2 as a possible D gene (5 bases). CDR1 is SGHNT and CDR2 is YYREEE in the germline V gene (reference sequence). This CDR3 spans 16 amino acids. The CDR3 DNA sequence: TGCGCCAGCAGCCGCTTAGGAGAGACTACATACAATGAGCAGTTCTTC. It specifies CASSRLGETTYNEQFF. The full variable domain, completed using reference TRBV5-4 and TRBJ2-1, is ETGVTQSPTHLIKTRGQQVTLRCSSQSGHNTVSWYQQALGQGPQFIFQYYREEENGRGNFPPRFSGLQFPNYSSELNVNALELDDSALYLCASSRLGETTYNEQFFGPGTRLTVL.